This T cell receptor (beta chain) was documented in a study of T cell responses to AZD1222 COVID-19 vaccine. This CDR3 contains 14 residues. Trimming removed 4 bases from V and 4 bases from J; junction bases left unmatched: 2. The V gene's germline CDR1 is SGHDT and CDR2 YYEEEE. Sequenced by immunoSEQ multiplex PCR; TCRdb stores in-frame clones only, minus some. This table has 160,000 or so clones, over 75% appearing once. The specimen was peripheral blood, collected on day 0 of AZD1222 vaccination. V is TRBV5-6 and J is TRBJ1-5; the match to TRBD1 covers 10 bases. The TCR comes from an adult in good health. CDR3 sequence reads: CASSGGQGNQPQHF. The CDR3 nucleotides read TGTGCCAGCAGCGGGGGACAGGGGAATCAGCCCCAGCATTTT.